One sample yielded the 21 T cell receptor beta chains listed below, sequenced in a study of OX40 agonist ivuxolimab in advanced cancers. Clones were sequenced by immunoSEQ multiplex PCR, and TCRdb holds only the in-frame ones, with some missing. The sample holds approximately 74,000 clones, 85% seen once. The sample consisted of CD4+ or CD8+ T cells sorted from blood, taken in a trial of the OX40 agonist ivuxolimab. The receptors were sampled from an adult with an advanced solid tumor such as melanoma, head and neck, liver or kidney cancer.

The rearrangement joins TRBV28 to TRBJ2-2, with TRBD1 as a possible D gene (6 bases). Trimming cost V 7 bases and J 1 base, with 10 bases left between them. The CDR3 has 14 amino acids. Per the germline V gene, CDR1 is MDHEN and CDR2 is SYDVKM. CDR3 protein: CASTGTLNTGELFF. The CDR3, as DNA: TGTGCCAGCACTGGGACACTGAACACCGGGGAGCTGTTTTTT.

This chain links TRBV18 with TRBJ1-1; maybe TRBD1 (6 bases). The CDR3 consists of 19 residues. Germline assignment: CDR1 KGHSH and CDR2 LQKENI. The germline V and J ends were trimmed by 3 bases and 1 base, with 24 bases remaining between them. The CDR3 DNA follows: TGTGCCAGCTCACCCCTCACCTCGACAGGATCGACTAGGAACACTGAAGCTTTCTTT. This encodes CASSPLTSTGSTRNTEAFF.

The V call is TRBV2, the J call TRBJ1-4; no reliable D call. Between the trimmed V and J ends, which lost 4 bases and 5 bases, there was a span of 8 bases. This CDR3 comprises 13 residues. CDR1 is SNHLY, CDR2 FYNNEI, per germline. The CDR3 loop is CASSAARNEKLFF. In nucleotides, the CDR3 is TGTGCCAGCAGTGCGGCGCGCAATGAAAAACTGTTTTTT.

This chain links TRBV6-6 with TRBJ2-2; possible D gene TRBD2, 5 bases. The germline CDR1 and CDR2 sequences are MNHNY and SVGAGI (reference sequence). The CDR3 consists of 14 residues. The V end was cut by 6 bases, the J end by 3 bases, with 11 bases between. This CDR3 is CASREGSDTGELFF. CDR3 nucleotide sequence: TGTGCCAGCAGAGAGGGTTCCGACACCGGGGAGCTGTTTTTT.

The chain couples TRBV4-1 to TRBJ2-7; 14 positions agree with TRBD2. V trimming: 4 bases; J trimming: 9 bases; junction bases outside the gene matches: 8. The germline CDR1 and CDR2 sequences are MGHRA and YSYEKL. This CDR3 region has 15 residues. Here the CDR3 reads CASSLLGLAGDLQYF. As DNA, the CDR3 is TGCGCCAGCAGCCTGTTGGGACTAGCGGGAGATCTGCAGTACTTC.

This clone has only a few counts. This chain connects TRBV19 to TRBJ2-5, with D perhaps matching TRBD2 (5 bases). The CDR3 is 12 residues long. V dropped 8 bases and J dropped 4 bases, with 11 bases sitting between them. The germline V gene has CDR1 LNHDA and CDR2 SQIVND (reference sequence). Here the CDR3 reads CASEGNGETQYF. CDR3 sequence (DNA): TGTGCCAGTGAGGGTAACGGAGAGACCCAGTACTTC.

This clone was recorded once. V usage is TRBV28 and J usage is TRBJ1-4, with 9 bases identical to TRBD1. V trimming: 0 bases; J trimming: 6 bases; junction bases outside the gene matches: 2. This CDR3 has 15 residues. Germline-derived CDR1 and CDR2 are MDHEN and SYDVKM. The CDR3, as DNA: TGTGCCAGCAGTTTATGGACAGGGGGGGATGAAAAACTGTTTTTT. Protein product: CASSLWTGGDEKLFF.

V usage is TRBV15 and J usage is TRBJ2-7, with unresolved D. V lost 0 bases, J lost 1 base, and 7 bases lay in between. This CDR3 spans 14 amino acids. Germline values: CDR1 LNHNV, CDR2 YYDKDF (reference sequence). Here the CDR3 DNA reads TGTGCCACCAGCAGAGACTGGGTTTCCTACGAGCAGTACTTC. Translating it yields CATSRDWVSYEQYF.

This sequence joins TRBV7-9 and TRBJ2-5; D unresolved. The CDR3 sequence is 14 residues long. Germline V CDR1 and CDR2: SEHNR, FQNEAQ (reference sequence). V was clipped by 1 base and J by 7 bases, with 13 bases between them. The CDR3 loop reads CASSLDHYPATQYF. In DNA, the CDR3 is TGTGCCAGCAGCTTAGATCACTACCCCGCGACCCAGTACTTC.

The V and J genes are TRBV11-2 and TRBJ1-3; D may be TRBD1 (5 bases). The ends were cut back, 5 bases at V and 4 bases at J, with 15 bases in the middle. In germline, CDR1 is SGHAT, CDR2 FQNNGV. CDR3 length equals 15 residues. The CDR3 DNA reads TGTGCCAGCAGCCCGAGCAGGGTCGGAGGAAACACCATATATTTT. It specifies CASSPSRVGGNTIYF.

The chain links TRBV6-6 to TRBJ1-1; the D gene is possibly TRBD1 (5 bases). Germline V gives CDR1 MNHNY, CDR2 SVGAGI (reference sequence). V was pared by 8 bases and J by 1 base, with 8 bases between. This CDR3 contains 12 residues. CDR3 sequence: CASRQGNTEAFF. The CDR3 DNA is TGTGCCAGCCGGCAGGGGAACACTGAAGCTTTCTTT.

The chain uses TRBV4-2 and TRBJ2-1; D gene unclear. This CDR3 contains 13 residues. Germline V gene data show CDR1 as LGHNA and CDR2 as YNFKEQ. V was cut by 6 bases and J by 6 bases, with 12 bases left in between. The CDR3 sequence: CASSRASLNEQFF. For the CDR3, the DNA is TGTGCCAGCAGTCGCGCCAGCCTCAATGAGCAGTTCTTC.

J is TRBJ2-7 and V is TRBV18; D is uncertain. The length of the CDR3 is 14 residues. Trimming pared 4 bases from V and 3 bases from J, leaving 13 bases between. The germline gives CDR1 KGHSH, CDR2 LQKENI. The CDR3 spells CASSRPVRGYEQYF. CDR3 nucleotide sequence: TGTGCCAGCTCACGCCCTGTGAGAGGCTACGAGCAGTACTTC.

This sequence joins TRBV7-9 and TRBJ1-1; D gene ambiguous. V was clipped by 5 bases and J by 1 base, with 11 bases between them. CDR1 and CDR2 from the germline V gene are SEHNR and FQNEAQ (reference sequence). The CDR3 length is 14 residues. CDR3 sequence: CASSRQQSNTEAFF. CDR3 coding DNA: TGTGCCAGCAGCCGACAACAGTCGAACACTGAAGCTTTCTTT.

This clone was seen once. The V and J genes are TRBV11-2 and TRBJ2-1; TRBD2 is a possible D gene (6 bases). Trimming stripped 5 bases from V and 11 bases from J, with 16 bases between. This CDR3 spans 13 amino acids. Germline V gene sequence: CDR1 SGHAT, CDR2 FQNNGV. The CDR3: CASSPGVEGKQFF. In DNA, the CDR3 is TGTGCCAGCAGCCCGGGTGTGGAGGGGAAGCAGTTCTTC.

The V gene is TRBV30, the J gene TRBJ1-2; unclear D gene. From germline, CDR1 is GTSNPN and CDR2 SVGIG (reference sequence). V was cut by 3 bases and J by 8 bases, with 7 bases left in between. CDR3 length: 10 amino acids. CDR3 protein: CAWRAGGYTF. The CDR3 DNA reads TGTGCCTGGAGGGCAGGCGGCTACACCTTC.

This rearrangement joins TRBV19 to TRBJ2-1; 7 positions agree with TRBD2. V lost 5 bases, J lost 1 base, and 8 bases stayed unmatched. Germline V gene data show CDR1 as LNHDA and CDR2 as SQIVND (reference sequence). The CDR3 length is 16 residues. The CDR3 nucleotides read TGTGCCAGTAGTCCCCTGTCGGGAGGATCCTACAATGAGCAGTTCTTC. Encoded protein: CASSPLSGGSYNEQFF.

CDR3 protein: CASTLPRTGRAFF. The CDR3 region has the DNA TGTGCCAGCACATTACCTCGGACAGGGCGGGCTTTCTTT. The genes are TRBV28 and TRBJ1-1, with 8 positions matching TRBD1. V dropped 7 bases and J dropped 11; count of bases not matched to a gene: 12. The CDR3 has 13 residues. The V gene's germline CDR1 is MDHEN and CDR2 SYDVKM. Full variable domain (missing parts from reference TRBV28 and TRBJ1-1): DVKVTQSSRYLVKRTGEKVFLECVQDMDHENMFWYRQDPGLGLRLIYFSYDVKMKEKGDIPEGYSVSREKKERFSLILESASTNQTSMYLCASTLPRTGRAFFGQGTRLTVV.

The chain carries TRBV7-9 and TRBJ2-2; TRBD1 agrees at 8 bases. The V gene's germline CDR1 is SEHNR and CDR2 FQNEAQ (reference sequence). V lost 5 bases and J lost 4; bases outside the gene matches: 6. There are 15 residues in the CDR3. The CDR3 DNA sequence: TGTGCCAGCAGCCTCGACAGGGGTTCCACCGGGGAGCTGTTTTTT. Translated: CASSLDRGSTGELFF.

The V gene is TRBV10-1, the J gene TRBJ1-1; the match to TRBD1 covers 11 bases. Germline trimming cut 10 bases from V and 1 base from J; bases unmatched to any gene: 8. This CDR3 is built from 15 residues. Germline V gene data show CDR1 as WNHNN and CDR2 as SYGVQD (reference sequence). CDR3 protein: CATKTGTGGNTEAFF. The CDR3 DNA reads TGCGCCACAAAGACCGGGACAGGGGGGAACACTGAAGCTTTCTTT.

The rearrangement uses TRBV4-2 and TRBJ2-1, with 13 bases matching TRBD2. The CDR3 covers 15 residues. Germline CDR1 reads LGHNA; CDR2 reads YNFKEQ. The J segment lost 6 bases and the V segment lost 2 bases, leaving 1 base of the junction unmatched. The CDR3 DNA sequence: TGTGCCAGCAGCCAAAGGACTAGCGGGAGCAATGAGCAGTTCTTC. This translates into CASSQRTSGSNEQFF.